This T cell receptor (beta chain) was documented in a study of T cell responses to AZD1222 COVID-19 vaccine (dated by TCRdb to about 2021). With respect to the entire study: AZD1222 recipients with second doses at about 4 weeks or about 12 weeks were pooled, because spike-specific TCR depth and breadth did not differ between schedules. A total of just over 230 trial participants underwent TCR sequencing, of whom about 210 had received two doses of AZD1222 and some 25 had received two doses of the MenACWY control vaccine. Trial participants were enrolled by age into subgroups of 18-55, 56-69 and 70-plus years, and 148, 28 and 57 TCR-sequenced participants, respectively, were included in these subgroups.

The CDR3 regions of human TCRbeta chains were analyzed by immunosequencing. The paper's data handling went like this. Repertoire TCRs were checked for matches against a reference library of SARS-CoV-2-specific TCRs that had been generated using the MIRA antigen-specificity platform. Breadth was defined as the fraction of unique TCRs that were SARS-CoV-2-associated. Depth was defined as the fraction of total T cells that were SARS-CoV-2-associated. Using the MIRA data, each spike-specific TCR was assigned both to the spike region to which the TCR was reactive and to a CD4 or CD8 class. Log10-transformed breadth and depth values were compared by one-way ANOVA with Sidak's multiple comparisons tests. Held by TCRdb, this immuneACCESS table contains in-frame sequences only and omits some clones. Under half of the omission traces to an unresolved V gene where checked; the cause of the rest is unknown. That table furnishes V, J and clone size, whereas the DNA furnished D and trimming. The sample yields 150,000 to 200,000 clones; roughly 92% were counted once. The ten largest account for 1% to 1.5% of the sample.

The V and J ends are trimmed by 4 bases and 0 bases, leaving 7 bases between them. CDR1 and CDR2, looked up from the germline V gene, are LGHNA and YNFKEQ. Spanning cysteine to phenylalanine, the CDR3 consists of 14 amino acids. Of the read, only the CDR3 DNA is kept; its 42 bases are in frame from base 1. What the study reported, not specific to this receptor: A significant rise in spike-specific TCR breadth and depth was observed after two AZD1222 doses relative to day 0 and relative to MenACWY recipients. Participants were mostly white British, with more females than males. The authors suggested clonal diversity may have been underestimated. No day 14 peak-response samples were available, so repertoires were characterized only after the peak T cell response. Vaccine-associated CD4 TCRs spanned the whole spike protein, with dominant responses in regions 160-218 and 743-854. Conclusions about previously exposed vaccinees are limited, since just five or six AZD1222 recipients were seropositive for SARS-CoV-2 at baseline. The 56-69-year group was small, and its depth increase did not reach significance, likely because of low power. Reportedly, close to half of the unique spike-specific TCRs recognized epitopes lying outside the regions that are mutated in the B.1.351 and B.1.1.7 variants.

The time point tag for this specimen amounts to: baseline before first vaccination. The vaccinee samples were drawn from two UK trials, COV001 and COV002, one of which was a single-blind randomized controlled phase 2/3 trial testing AZD1222 (ChAdOx1 nCoV-19) in healthy adults. Trial participant PBMC samples were collected at day 0 and day 28 after the second dose for TCRbeta chain sequencing. Of note for this clone: Its antigen is still unknown. No base quality information exists; no much larger clone differs at one position.

This TCR was sampled from an adult in good health. This chain joins TRBV4-2 to TRBJ1-3; the D gene lacks a confident call. This sample comprised peripheral blood, obtained on day 0 of AZD1222 vaccination. The DNA sequence is given as TGTGCCAGCAGCCGAGATGGCTCTGGAAACACCATATATTTT. Its amino acids are CASSRDGSGNTIYF.